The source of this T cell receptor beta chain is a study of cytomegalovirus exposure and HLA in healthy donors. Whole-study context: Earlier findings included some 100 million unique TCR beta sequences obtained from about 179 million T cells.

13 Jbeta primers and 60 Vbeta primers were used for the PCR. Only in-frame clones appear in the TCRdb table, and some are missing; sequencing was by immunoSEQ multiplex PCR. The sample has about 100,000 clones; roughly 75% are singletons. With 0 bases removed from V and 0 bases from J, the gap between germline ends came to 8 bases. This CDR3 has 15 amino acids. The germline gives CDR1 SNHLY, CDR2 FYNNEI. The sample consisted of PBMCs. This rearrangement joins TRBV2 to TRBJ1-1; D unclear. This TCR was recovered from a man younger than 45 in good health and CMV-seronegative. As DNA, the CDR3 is TGTGCCAGCAGTGAAGCGGCGACTTTGAACACTGAAGCTTTCTTT. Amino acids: CASSEAATLNTEAFF.